This TCR beta chain was obtained from a study of cytomegalovirus exposure and HLA in healthy donors. Whole-study context: Caucasian-associated ancestry cluster membership applied to under 85% of 398 genotyped donors.

This CDR3 has 14 residues. Trimming shortened V by 9 bases and J by 0 bases, and 14 bases separated the two germline ends. Germline CDR1 reads SGHRS; CDR2 reads YFSETQ. The PCR ran on 60 Vbeta and 13 Jbeta primers. Sequencing was performed with immunoSEQ multiplex PCR; in TCRdb, only in-frame clones are kept and a portion is missing. The sample records approximately 170,000 clones, roughly four fifths being singletons. This clone was recorded a few times. This chain joins TRBV5-1 and TRBJ2-3; D possibly corresponds to TRBD1 (6 bases). This receptor was identified in a man over 45 in good health and CMV-seropositive. Sequencing was done on a sample of PBMCs. The CDR3 nucleotides read TGCGCCACCGCCCAGAGGGGGAGCACAGATACGCAGTATTTT. Translation: CATAQRGSTDTQYF.